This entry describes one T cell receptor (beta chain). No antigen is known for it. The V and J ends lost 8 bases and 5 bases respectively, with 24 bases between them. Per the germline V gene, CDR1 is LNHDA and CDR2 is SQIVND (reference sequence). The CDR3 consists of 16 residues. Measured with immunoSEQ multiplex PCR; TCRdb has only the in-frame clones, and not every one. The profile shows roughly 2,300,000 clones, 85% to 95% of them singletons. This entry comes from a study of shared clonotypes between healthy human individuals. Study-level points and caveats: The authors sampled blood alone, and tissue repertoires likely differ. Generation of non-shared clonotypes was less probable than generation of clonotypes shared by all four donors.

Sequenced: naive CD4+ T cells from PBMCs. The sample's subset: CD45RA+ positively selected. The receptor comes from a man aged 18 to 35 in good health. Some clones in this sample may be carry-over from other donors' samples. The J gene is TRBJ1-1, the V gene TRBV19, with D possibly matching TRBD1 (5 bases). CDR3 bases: TGTGCCAGTTCACCTAATGGAAGGGACGCTAGAACTGAAGCTTTCTTT. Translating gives CASSPNGRDARTEAFF.